The rows below give T cell receptor beta chains drawn from one sample of a study of blood T cell repertoires in COVID-19. Sequenced by immunoSEQ multiplex PCR; TCRdb stores in-frame clones only, minus some. The sample shows over 350,000 clones, 87% of them seen only once. The sequenced sample was PBMCs or T cells enriched from blood (not recorded which). The origin of the receptors is a young woman with acute COVID-19. CDR3s include the opening cysteine and the closing phenylalanine or tryptophan. Each record gives: V gene, J gene, clone size, D gene, CDR3 protein, CDR3 DNA. A D gene is named only where the DNA matches it firmly. Clone size is given for some rows only: seen once, a few or many times, or a class if the clone is expanded.

TRBV6-1	TRBJ1-1	once	-	CASRELMNTEAFF	TGTGCCAGCAGGGAGCTTATGAACACTGAAGCTTTCTTT
TRBV28	TRBJ1-5	-	TRBD1	CASRTWTGGSNQPQHF	TGTGCCAGCAGAACCTGGACAGGGGGGAGCAATCAGCCCCAGCATTTT
TRBV19	TRBJ2-7	-	-	CASSPTQISYEQYF	TGTGCCAGTAGTCCTACACAGATCTCCTACGAGCAGTACTTC
TRBV19	TRBJ1-2	once	TRBD1	CASSTPRGDGYTF	TGTGCCAGTAGTACTCCCAGGGGGGATGGCTACACCTTC
TRBV18	TRBJ1-5	-	TRBD1	CASSPLDRASNQPQHF	TGTGCCAGCTCACCGTTGGACAGGGCTAGCAATCAGCCCCAGCATTTT
TRBV28	TRBJ1-3	few	-	CATGTTGNTIYF	TGTGCCACCGGGACAACAGGAAACACCATATATTTT
TRBV19	TRBJ2-5	many	-	CASSARGYQETQYF	TGTGCCAGTAGTGCCAGGGGCTATCAAGAGACCCAGTACTTC
TRBV5-5	TRBJ2-7	-	-	CASSLTYGEEQYF	TGTGCCAGCAGTCTAACTTACGGGGAAGAGCAGTACTTC
TRBV5-4	TRBJ2-7	-	TRBD1	CASSGGQGAYEQYF	TGTGCCAGCAGCGGAGGACAGGGGGCCTACGAGCAGTACTTC
TRBV4-1	TRBJ1-4	-	TRBD1	CASSPGQGNEKLFF	TGCGCCAGCAGCCCTGGACAGGGGAATGAAAAACTGTTTTTT
TRBV19	TRBJ2-5	-	TRBD1	CASSDTGGEETQYF	TGTGCCAGTTCGGATACAGGGGGCGAGGAGACCCAGTACTTC
TRBV7-9	TRBJ2-5	-	-	CASSFLSSGQTQYF	TGTGCCAGCAGCTTTCTAAGTAGCGGACAGACCCAGTACTTC
TRBV6-5	TRBJ1-1	-	TRBD1	CASSYGRDSRNTEAFF	TGTGCCAGCAGTTACGGGCGGGACAGTCGGAACACTGAAGCTTTCTTT
TRBV12-3/TRBV12-4	TRBJ1-1	-	TRBD1	CASNRGLIAEAFF	TGTGCCAGCAACAGGGGGTTAATAGCTGAAGCTTTCTTT
TRBV19	TRBJ1-1	-	-	CASSKPRIEAFF	TGTGCCAGTAGTAAACCGCGAATTGAAGCTTTCTTT
TRBV19	TRBJ1-2	-	-	CASSMRTNYGYTF	TGTGCCAGTAGTATGAGAACGAACTATGGCTACACCTTC
TRBV7-9	TRBJ2-7	-	-	CASSPTQYGEQYF	TGTGCCAGCAGCCCAACACAGTACGGCGAGCAGTACTTC
TRBV6-5	TRBJ1-1	-	-	CASSPREENTEAFF	TGTGCCAGCAGCCCCAGGGAAGAGAACACTGAAGCTTTCTTT
TRBV6-5	TRBJ1-1	-	-	CASRSSTGANTEAFF	TGTGCCAGCCGTTCCTCAACAGGAGCGAACACTGAAGCTTTCTTT
TRBV7-3	TRBJ2-2	-	TRBD1	CASSLTRGLAGELFF	TGTGCCAGCAGCTTAACGAGGGGGCTGGCCGGGGAGCTGTTTTTT
TRBV9	TRBJ1-4	few	-	CASSVDPGRKEKLFF	TGTGCCAGCAGCGTAGATCCAGGGAGGAAAGAAAAACTGTTTTTT
TRBV9	TRBJ2-3	-	TRBD2	CASSPPHRGTSGGPSTDTQYF	TGTGCCAGCAGCCCACCCCACCGCGGGACTAGCGGGGGGCCTAGCACAGATACGCAGTATTTT
TRBV7-2	TRBJ1-6	-	-	CASSLAYINSPLHF	TGTGCCAGCAGCTTAGCGTATATCAATTCACCCCTCCACTTT
TRBV12-1	TRBJ1-6	-	-	CASSVTPGQRNSPLHF	TGTGCCAGCAGCGTGACCCCGGGACAGCGTAATTCACCCCTCCACTTT
TRBV6-6	TRBJ2-7	-	TRBD2	CASSYSKSSGAQQYF	TGTGCCAGCAGTTACTCGAAGTCTAGCGGAGCTCAGCAGTACTTC
TRBV30	TRBJ2-4	-	TRBD1	CAWGSTWDRVGAKNIQYF	TGTGCCTGGGGATCCACATGGGACAGGGTTGGAGCCAAAAACATTCAGTACTTC
TRBV6-4	TRBJ2-1	-	-	CASSMISGNEQFF	TGTGCCAGCAGCATGATTAGCGGTAATGAGCAGTTCTTC
TRBV5-1	TRBJ2-2	-	TRBD1	CASSAPGQGTGELFF	TGCGCCAGCAGCGCTCCGGGACAGGGCACCGGGGAGCTGTTTTTT
TRBV5-6	TRBJ1-1	-	-	CASSLGWTVEAFF	TGTGCCAGCAGCCTCGGTTGGACTGTAGAAGCTTTCTTT
TRBV30	TRBJ1-4	once	TRBD1	CAWTTPDRATNEKLFF	TGTGCCTGGACTACCCCGGACAGGGCGACTAATGAAAAACTGTTTTTT
TRBV11-2	TRBJ2-1	-	-	CASSLGLLDPYNEQFF	TGTGCCAGCAGCTTAGGACTCCTGGATCCCTACAATGAGCAGTTCTTC
TRBV27	TRBJ1-6	-	-	CASSWNRERNSPLHF	TGTGCCAGCAGCTGGAACAGGGAGAGGAATTCACCCCTCCACTTT
TRBV6-1	TRBJ2-7	-	TRBD2	CASSEEAGGPFEQYF	TGTGCCAGCAGTGAAGAGGCGGGAGGGCCATTCGAGCAGTACTTC
TRBV3-1/TRBV3-2	TRBJ1-5	-	-	CASSQQYSNQPQHF	TGTGCCAGCAGCCAACAGTATAGCAATCAGCCCCAGCATTTT
TRBV7-8	TRBJ2-5	once	TRBD2	CASSLVSGGAQKETQYF	TGTGCCAGCAGCTTAGTGTCGGGGGGGGCGCAGAAAGAGACCCAGTACTTC
TRBV7-2	TRBJ1-6	-	TRBD1	CASRAWGTGASYNSPLHF	TGTGCCAGCAGGGCCTGGGGGACAGGGGCGTCTTATAATTCACCCCTCCACTTT
TRBV19	TRBJ2-2	few	TRBD1	CASTGQVWEDGELFF	TGTGCCAGTACCGGACAGGTATGGGAAGACGGGGAGCTGTTTTTT
TRBV5-4	TRBJ2-2	-	TRBD2	CASSPTGTSGSFRELFF	TGTGCCAGCAGCCCCACCGGGACTAGCGGTTCCTTCCGGGAGCTGTTTTTT
TRBV10-3	TRBJ1-3	-	TRBD1	CAIRQGANGNTIYF	TGTGCCATCAGGCAGGGGGCGAATGGAAACACCATATATTTT
TRBV29-1	TRBJ2-3	once	TRBD2	CSAPPTSGKTTQYF	TGCAGCGCCCCCCCCACTAGCGGGAAAACAACGCAGTATTTT
TRBV7-2	TRBJ2-7	-	-	CASSLEYQAYEQYF	TGTGCCAGCAGCTTAGAATATCAGGCATACGAGCAGTACTTC
TRBV27	TRBJ2-7	-	TRBD1	CASRGTDGVREQYF	TGTGCCAGCAGAGGGACAGATGGGGTGAGGGAGCAGTACTTC
TRBV7-2	TRBJ1-1	-	TRBD1	CASSDGQGGEAFF	TGTGCCAGCAGCGACGGACAGGGAGGTGAAGCTTTCTTT
TRBV9	TRBJ2-7	few	-	CASSVGTGPAGYEQYF	TGTGCCAGCAGCGTTGGAACGGGCCCGGCGGGCTACGAGCAGTACTTC
TRBV9	TRBJ2-7	-	-	CASSDQAGYSYEQYF	TGTGCCAGCAGCGACCAAGCGGGCTACTCCTACGAGCAGTACTTC
TRBV11-2	TRBJ1-2	-	TRBD1	CASNPAGGNYGYTF	TGTGCCAGCAACCCGGCAGGGGGTAACTATGGCTACACCTTC
TRBV6-1	TRBJ2-2	-	-	CASSEAQGLNTGELFF	TGTGCCAGCAGTGAAGCGCAGGGGCTAAACACCGGGGAGCTGTTTTTT
TRBV30	TRBJ2-5	-	-	CAWSGESRETQYF	TGTGCCTGGAGTGGGGAGTCTAGGGAGACCCAGTACTTC
TRBV5-4	TRBJ2-7	-	TRBD2	CASHRAGGPKDEQYF	TGTGCCAGCCACCGGGCGGGAGGCCCTAAAGACGAGCAGTACTTC
TRBV29-1	TRBJ2-3	-	TRBD2	CSVGRGSGASDTQYF	TGCAGCGTTGGTCGAGGTAGCGGGGCTTCAGATACGCAGTATTTT
TRBV5-5	TRBJ2-4	-	-	CASSLKSSTENIQYF	TGTGCCAGCAGCTTAAAATCTTCGACAGAAAACATTCAGTACTTC
TRBV2	TRBJ2-3	-	-	CASSVEGDTDTQYF	TGTGCCAGCAGTGTGGAAGGAGACACAGATACGCAGTATTTT
TRBV29-1	TRBJ2-2	-	-	CSVSQVTGELFF	TGCAGCGTTTCGCAGGTCACCGGGGAGCTGTTTTTT
TRBV3-1/TRBV3-2	TRBJ2-3	-	-	CASSFRGGSTDTQYF	TGTGCCAGCAGTTTCAGGGGAGGGAGCACAGATACGCAGTATTTT
TRBV7-2	TRBJ1-2	-	-	CASSLEVGTEGGYTF	TGTGCCAGCAGCTTAGAAGTGGGCACGGAGGGCGGCTACACCTTC
TRBV6-1	TRBJ1-1	-	-	CASSEDGVRGYTEAFF	TGTGCCAGCAGTGAAGACGGGGTAAGGGGGTACACTGAAGCTTTCTTT
TRBV20-1	TRBJ1-1	-	TRBD1	CSASLGRGVRTEAFF	TGCAGTGCTAGTCTAGGCAGGGGGGTACGGACTGAAGCTTTCTTT
TRBV10-3	TRBJ1-3	-	-	CATYRGVSSGNTIYF	TGTGCCACGTATAGAGGTGTGTCCTCTGGAAACACCATATATTTT
TRBV4-2	TRBJ2-5	-	-	CASSQDWDSLEGQETQYF	TGTGCCAGCAGCCAAGATTGGGACTCGTTGGAGGGCCAAGAGACCCAGTACTTC